In its sample, the clone carrying this TCR beta chain is medium-sized (0.01 to 0.1%). What it binds is unknown. BIOMED2 TRB-A/B primer pools were used in multiplex TRB PCR. TCRdb recomputed calls from the multiplex PCR reads with MiXCR, one row per CDR3 protein. The table includes some 5,200 distinct CDR3 sequences, about 19% detected once. Each TRB amplification used roughly 250-550 ng of genomic DNA from blood. The V end lost 7 bases, the J end lost 3 bases, and 12 bases lay between the germline ends. This CDR3 region has 13 residues. This specimen comes from a study of T and B cells in COVID-19 patients. About the study: Recovered patients mostly had mild to moderate COVID-19 managed as outpatients. Study-wide results and caveats: Patients with COVID-19 reportedly showed strongly skewed T cell receptor beta variable and joining gene usage. Exclusive to the recovered cohort were some 2,500 TCR clusters, some 30 of them with low generation probability. At recovery TRB diversity and richness exceeded healthy donors, after highly clonal active COVID-19 repertoires.

Sequenced input: blood. This clonotype was obtained from a human donor with active COVID-19. V usage is TRBV12-3 or TRBV12-4 and J usage is TRBJ1-1; D remains unclear. The CDR3 region has the DNA TGTGCCAGCACTTTGGGCAGTGACACTGAAGCTTTCTTT. Amino acid sequence: CASTLGSDTEAFF.